One and the same sample provided the 8 T cell receptor beta chains below, sequenced in a study of T cell responses to AZD1222 COVID-19 vaccine. The protocol was immunoSEQ multiplex PCR, while the TCRdb copy is restricted to in-frame clones and leaves out a portion. The data show over 120,000 clones, and the top ten clones hold 2% to 2.5%. Sequenced material: peripheral blood. The receptors originated from an adult in good health.

The rearrangement links TRBV11-3 to TRBJ1-6; 7 positions match TRBD1. With V trimmed by 1 base and J by 7 bases, 4 bases remained unmatched. The V gene's germline CDR1 is SGHNT and CDR2 YENEEA. The CDR3 runs 15 residues. CDR3 protein: CASSLADRANSPLHF. The CDR3 coding sequence is TGTGCCAGCAGCTTAGCCGACAGGGCCAATTCACCCCTCCACTTT.

V and J are TRBV19 and TRBJ1-2; tentative D call: TRBD1 (6 bases). The V gene's germline CDR1 is LNHDA and CDR2 SQIVND (reference sequence). V lost 5 bases and J 0 bases, leaving 19 bases between the germline ends. The CDR3 totals 17 residues. CDR3 protein: CASSAGRKGGTNYGYTF. CDR3 bases: TGTGCCAGTAGTGCCGGAAGAAAAGGGGGAACTAACTATGGCTACACCTTC.

V usage is TRBV6-5 and J usage is TRBJ1-4; D gene unclear. Germline CDR1 MNHEY, CDR2 SVGAGI. The V and J ends lost 0 bases and 0 bases respectively, with 2 bases between them. The CDR3 has 14 amino acids. For the CDR3, the DNA is TGTGCCAGCAGTTACTCTGCAACTAATGAAAAACTGTTTTTT. Translating gives CASSYSATNEKLFF.

The chain employs TRBV19 and TRBJ1-6; the D gene is possibly TRBD1 (5 bases). Germline V gene data show CDR1 as LNHDA and CDR2 as SQIVND (reference sequence). The V end lost 6 bases, the J end lost 9 bases, and 12 bases lay between the germline ends. This CDR3 is 13 amino acids long. The DNA of the CDR3 is TGTGCCAGTAGCAGGGACCAATTTTCACCCCTCCACTTT. Its translation is CASSRDQFSPLHF.

This sequence joins TRBV27 and TRBJ1-6; 7 bases align to TRBD1. V lost 2 bases and J lost 6; bases outside the gene matches: 4. CDR3 length equals 15 residues. Germline V gene lookup returns CDR1 MNHEY and CDR2 SMNVEV (reference sequence). For the CDR3, the DNA is TGTGCCAGCAGTTTAGTAGGGGGCGGTAATTCACCCCTCCACTTT. Protein product: CASSLVGGGNSPLHF.

The chain's CDR3 is CASSPSLLRGAPGEQYF. In DNA, the CDR3 is TGTGCCAGCAGCCCGTCTCTTCTGAGGGGGGCCCCCGGCGAGCAGTACTTC. The chain recombines TRBV11-2 with TRBJ2-7; the D call may be TRBD1 or TRBD2 (6 bases each). V lost 5 bases, J lost 6 bases, and 26 bases lay in between. CDR1 and CDR2 from the germline V gene are SGHAT and FQNNGV. There are 17 residues in the CDR3.

V usage is TRBV11-3 and J usage is TRBJ2-7; 8 bases are a match to TRBD2. Germline assignment: CDR1 SGHNT and CDR2 YENEEA. CDR3 size: 15 residues. V lost 6 bases and J lost 1; bases outside the gene matches: 8. CDR3 protein: CASSLSGGASYEQYF. CDR3 nucleotide sequence: TGTGCCAGCAGTCTCAGCGGGGGAGCATCCTACGAGCAGTACTTC. Combining the CDR3 with reference TRBV11-3 and TRBJ2-7 gives the whole variable domain EAGVVQSPRYKIIEKKQPVAFWCNPISGHNTLYWYLQNLGQGPELLIRYENEEAVDDSQLPKDRFSAERLKGVDSTLKIQPAELGDSAVYLCASSLSGGASYEQYFGPGTRLTVT.

The chain joins TRBV10-3 to TRBJ1-2; D gene uncertain. Germline V gives CDR1 ENHRY, CDR2 SYGVKD. V lost 2 bases and J 2 bases, leaving 6 bases between the germline ends. The CDR3 covers 13 residues. The CDR3 coding sequence is TGTGCCATCAGTGAGCCCGGGAACTATGGCTACACCTTC. Translation: CAISEPGNYGYTF.